The source of this T cell receptor (beta chain) is a study of cytomegalovirus exposure and HLA in healthy donors. PCR employed 60 Vbeta and 13 Jbeta primers. Data came from immunoSEQ multiplex PCR; TCRdb stores just in-frame clones and leaves some out. The sample lists about 140,000 clones, more than 75% occurring once. Study-level results: The authors listed approximately 160 TCR beta chains as cytomegalovirus-associated.

Trimming at V came to 1 base and at J to 3 bases, leaving 7 bases not matched to a gene. This CDR3 comprises 16 residues. Germline V gene data show CDR1 as SEHNR and CDR2 as FQNEAQ (reference sequence). On this clone: Its specificity is not known.

V usage is TRBV7-9 and J usage is TRBJ1-1, with 8 positions matching TRBD1. The sequence came from a man between 18 and 35 years old in good health and CMV-seronegative. The sample was PBMCs. For the CDR3, the DNA is TGTGCCAGCAGCTTAGGACAGGGGCCCTTGGACACTGAAGCTTTCTTT. Residues: CASSLGQGPLDTEAFF.